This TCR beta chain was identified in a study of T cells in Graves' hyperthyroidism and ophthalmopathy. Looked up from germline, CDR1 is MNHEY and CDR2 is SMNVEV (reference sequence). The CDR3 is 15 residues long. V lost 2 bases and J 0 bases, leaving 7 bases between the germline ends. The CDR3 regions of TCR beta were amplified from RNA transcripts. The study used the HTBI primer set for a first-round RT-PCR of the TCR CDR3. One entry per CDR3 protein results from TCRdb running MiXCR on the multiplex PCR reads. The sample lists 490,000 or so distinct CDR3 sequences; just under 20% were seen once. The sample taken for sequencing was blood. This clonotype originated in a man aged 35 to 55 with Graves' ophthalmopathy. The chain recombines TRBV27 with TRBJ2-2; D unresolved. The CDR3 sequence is CASSLTVPNTGELFF. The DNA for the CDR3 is TGTGCCAGCAGTTTAACGGTCCCGAACACCGGGGAGCTGTTTTTT.